These 5 T cell receptor beta chains were sequenced from one sample in a study of cytomegalovirus exposure and HLA in healthy donors. Researchers ran the PCR with 60 Vbeta and 13 Jbeta primers. Clones were read by immunoSEQ multiplex PCR, and TCRdb kept only the in-frame ones, dropping some. The repertoire holds approximately 170,000 clones, with over 80% as singletons. Sample: PBMCs. The receptors stem from a boy aged 2-15 years in good health and CMV-seronegative.

The J gene is TRBJ2-3, the V gene TRBV9, with a tentative D call TRBD1 (5 bases). The CDR3 totals 15 residues. The V gene's germline CDR1 is SGDLS and CDR2 YYNGEE. The V and J ends lost 0 bases and 2 bases respectively, with 10 bases between them. CDR3 protein: CASSVEGRVTDTQYF. Written as DNA, the CDR3 is TGTGCCAGCAGCGTAGAAGGCAGGGTCACAGATACGCAGTATTTT.

The V call is TRBV2, the J call TRBJ1-1; the match to TRBD1 covers 8 bases. Trimming cost V 6 bases and J 4 bases; bases outside gene matches: 4. Germline V gene data show CDR1 as SNHLY and CDR2 as FYNNEI. The CDR3 has 13 amino acids. CDR3 in amino acids: CASSRTGGTEAFF. CDR3 coding DNA: TGTGCCAGCAGCCGAACAGGGGGCACTGAAGCTTTCTTT.

The rearrangement joins TRBV5-6 to TRBJ2-2; TRBD1 aligns across 7 bases. This CDR3 has 15 residues. The germline V gene encodes CDR1 SGHDT and CDR2 YYEEEE. V was clipped by 4 bases and J by 7 bases; unmatched bases: 10. CDR3 region: CASSPTGVGGGELFF. For the CDR3, the DNA is TGTGCCAGCAGCCCCACAGGGGTTGGTGGCGGGGAGCTGTTTTTT.

The chain carries TRBV2 and TRBJ2-5; TRBD2 is a possible D gene (6 bases). This CDR3 is 11 amino acids long. Germline CDR1 is SNHLY and CDR2 is FYNNEI. The germline V and J ends were trimmed by 8 bases and 5 bases, with 9 bases remaining between them. The CDR3 sequence: CASGRGETQYF. CDR3 nucleotide sequence: TGTGCCAGCGGACGGGGGGAGACCCAGTACTTC. The complete variable domain, with remaining parts taken from reference TRBV2 and TRBJ2-5, reads EPEVTQTPSHQVTQMGQEVILRCVPISNHLYFYWYRQILGQKVEFLVSFYNNEISEKSEIFDDQFSVERPDGSNFTLKIRSTKLEDSAMYFCASGRGETQYFGPGTRLLVL.

The rearrangement joins TRBV5-1 to TRBJ2-2; 7 bases align to TRBD1. Trimming took 0 bases from V and 3 from J; bases not matched to a gene: 2. CDR1 SGHRS and CDR2 YFSETQ come from the germline V gene. This CDR3 region has 15 residues. The DNA of the CDR3 is TGCGCCAGCAGCTTGGGGGACAGAGACACCGGGGAGCTGTTTTTT. Translating it yields CASSLGDRDTGELFF.